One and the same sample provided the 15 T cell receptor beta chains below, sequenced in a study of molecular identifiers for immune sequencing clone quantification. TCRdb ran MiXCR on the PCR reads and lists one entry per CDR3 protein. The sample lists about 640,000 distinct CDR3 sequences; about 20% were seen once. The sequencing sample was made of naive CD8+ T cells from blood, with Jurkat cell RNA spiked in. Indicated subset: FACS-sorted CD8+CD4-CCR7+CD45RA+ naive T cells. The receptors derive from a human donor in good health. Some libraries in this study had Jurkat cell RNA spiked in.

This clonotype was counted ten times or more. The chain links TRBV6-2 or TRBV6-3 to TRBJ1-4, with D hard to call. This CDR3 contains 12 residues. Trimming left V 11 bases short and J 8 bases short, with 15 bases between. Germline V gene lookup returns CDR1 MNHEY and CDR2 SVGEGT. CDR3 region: CASRREPEKLFF. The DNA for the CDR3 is TGTGCCTCACGACGGGAACCCGAAAAACTGTTTTTT.

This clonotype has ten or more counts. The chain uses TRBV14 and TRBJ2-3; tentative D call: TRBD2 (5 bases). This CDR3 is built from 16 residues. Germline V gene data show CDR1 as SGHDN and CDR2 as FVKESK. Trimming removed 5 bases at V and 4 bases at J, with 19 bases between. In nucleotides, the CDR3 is TGTGCCAGCAGCACCGGAGAGCTAGCACCGCCAGATACGCAGTATTTT. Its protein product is CASSTGELAPPDTQYF. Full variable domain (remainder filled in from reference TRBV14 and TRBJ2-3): EAGVTQFPSHSVIEKGQTVTLRCDPISGHDNLYWYRRVMGKEIKFLLHFVKESKQDESGMPNNRFLAERTGGTYSTLKVQPAELEDSGVYFCASSTGELAPPDTQYFGPGTRLTVL.

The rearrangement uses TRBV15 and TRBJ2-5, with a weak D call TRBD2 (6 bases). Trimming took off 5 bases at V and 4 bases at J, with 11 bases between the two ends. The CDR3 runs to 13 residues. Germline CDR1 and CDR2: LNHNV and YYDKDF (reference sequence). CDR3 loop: CATSGTWAETQYF. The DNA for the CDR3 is TGTGCCACCAGCGGGACTTGGGCAGAGACCCAGTACTTC.

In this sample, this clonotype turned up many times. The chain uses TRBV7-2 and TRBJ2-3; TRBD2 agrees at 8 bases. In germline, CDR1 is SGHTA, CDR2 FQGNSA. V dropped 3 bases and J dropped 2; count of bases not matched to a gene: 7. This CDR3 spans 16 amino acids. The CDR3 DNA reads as TGTGCCAGCAGCTTTGGCGCGCGGGGGGCCACAGATACGCAGTATTTT. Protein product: CASSFGARGATDTQYF.

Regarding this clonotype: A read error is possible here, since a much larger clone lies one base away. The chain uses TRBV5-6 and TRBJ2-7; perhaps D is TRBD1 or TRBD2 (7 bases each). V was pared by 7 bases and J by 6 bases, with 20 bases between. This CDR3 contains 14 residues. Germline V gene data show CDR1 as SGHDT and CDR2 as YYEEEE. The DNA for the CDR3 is TGTGCCAGCGCCCCAGCGGGACAGCAAGCCGAGCAGTACTTC. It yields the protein CASAPAGQQAEQYF.

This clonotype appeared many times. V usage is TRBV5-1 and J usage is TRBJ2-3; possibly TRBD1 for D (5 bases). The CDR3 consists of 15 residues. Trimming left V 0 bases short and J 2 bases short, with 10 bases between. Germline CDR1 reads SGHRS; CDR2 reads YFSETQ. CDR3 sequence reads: CASSLVIGDTDTQYF. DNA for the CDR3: TGCGCCAGCAGCTTGGTTATAGGGGACACAGATACGCAGTATTTT. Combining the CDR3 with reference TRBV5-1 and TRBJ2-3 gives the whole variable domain KAGVTQTPRYLIKTRGQQVTLSCSPISGHRSVSWYQQTPGQGLQFLFEYFSETQRNKGNFPGRFSGRQFSNSRSEMNVSTLELGDSALYLCASSLVIGDTDTQYFGPGTRLTVL.

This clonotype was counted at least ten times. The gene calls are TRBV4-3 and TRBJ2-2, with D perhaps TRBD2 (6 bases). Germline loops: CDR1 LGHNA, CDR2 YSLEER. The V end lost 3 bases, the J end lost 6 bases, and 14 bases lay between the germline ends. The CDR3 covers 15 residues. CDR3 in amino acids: CASSQSRGGAGELFF. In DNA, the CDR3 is TGCGCCAGCAGCCAGTCGCGAGGAGGGGCCGGGGAGCTGTTTTTT.

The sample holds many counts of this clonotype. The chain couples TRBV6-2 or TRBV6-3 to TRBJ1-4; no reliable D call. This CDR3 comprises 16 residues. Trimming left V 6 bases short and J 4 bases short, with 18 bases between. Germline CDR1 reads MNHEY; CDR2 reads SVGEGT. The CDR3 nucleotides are TGTGCCAGCAGCCACCCGGATGGCGCTTATAATGAAAAACTGTTTTTT. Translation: CASSHPDGAYNEKLFF.

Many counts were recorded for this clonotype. CDR3 residues: CASRRGVANEKLFF. CDR3 bases: TGTGCCAGCAGACGAGGGGTTGCTAATGAAAAACTGTTTTTT. The chain employs TRBV27 and TRBJ1-4; D possibly corresponds to TRBD1 (5 bases). Germline V lookup: CDR1 MNHEY, CDR2 SMNVEV (reference sequence). The CDR3 is 14 residues long. Between the trimmed V and J ends, which lost 6 bases and 3 bases, there was a span of 11 bases.

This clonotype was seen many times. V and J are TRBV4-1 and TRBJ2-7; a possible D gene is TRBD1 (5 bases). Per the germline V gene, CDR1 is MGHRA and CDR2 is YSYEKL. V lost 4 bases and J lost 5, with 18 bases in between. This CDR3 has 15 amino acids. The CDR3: CASSRLDSLRDEQYF. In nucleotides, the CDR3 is TGCGCCAGCAGCCGCTTAGACAGCCTAAGGGACGAGCAGTACTTC.

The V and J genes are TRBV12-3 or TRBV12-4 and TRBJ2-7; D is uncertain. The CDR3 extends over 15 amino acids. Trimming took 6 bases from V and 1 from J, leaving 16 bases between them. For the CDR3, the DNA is TGTGCCAGCAGCCACAGAAATTTCCCATCCTACGAGCAGTACTTC. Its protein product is CASSHRNFPSYEQYF.

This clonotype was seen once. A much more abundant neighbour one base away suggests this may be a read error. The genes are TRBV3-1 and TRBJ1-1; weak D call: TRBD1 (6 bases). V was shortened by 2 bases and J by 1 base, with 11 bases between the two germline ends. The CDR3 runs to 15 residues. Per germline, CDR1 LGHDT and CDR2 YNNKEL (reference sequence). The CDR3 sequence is CASSQFQQGNTEAFF. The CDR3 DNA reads TGTGCCAGCAGCCAATTCCAACAGGGGAACACTGAAGCTTTCTTT.

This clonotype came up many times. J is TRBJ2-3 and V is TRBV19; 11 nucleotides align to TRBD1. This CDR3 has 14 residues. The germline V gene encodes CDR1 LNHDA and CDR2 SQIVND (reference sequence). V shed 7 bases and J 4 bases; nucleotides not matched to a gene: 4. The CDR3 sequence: CASTGTGGADTQYF. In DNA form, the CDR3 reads TGTGCCAGTACCGGGACAGGGGGAGCAGATACGCAGTATTTT. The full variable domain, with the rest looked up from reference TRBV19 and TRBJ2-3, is DGGITQSPKYLFRKEGQNVTLSCEQNLNHDAMYWYRQDPGQGLRLIYYSQIVNDFQKGDIAEGYSVSREKKESFPLTVTSAQKNPTAFYLCASTGTGGADTQYFGPGTRLTVL.

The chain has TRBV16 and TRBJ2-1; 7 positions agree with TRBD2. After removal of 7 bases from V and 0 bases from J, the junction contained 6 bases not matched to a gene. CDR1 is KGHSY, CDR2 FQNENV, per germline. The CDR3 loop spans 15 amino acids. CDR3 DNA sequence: TGTGCCAGCAACCTAGCGGCTAGCTCCTACAATGAGCAGTTCTTC. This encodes CASNLAASSYNEQFF.

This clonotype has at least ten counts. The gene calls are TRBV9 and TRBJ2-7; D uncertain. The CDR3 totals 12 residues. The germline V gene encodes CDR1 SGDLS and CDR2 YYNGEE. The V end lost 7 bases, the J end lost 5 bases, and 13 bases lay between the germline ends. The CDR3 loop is CASGRALDEQYF. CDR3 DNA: TGTGCCAGCGGCCGGGCCCTCGACGAGCAGTACTTC.